This entry lists 11 T cell receptor beta chains sequenced from one sample in a study of CD8 T cells in ankylosing spondylitis. TCRdb re-derived calls from the 5' RACE reads in MiXCR, one entry per CDR3 protein. Among hundreds of thousands of distinct CDR3 sequences, roughly 32% were seen once, and the ten largest hold approximately 4%. Sequences were obtained from blood, either unsorted or a sorted T cell fraction (not recorded which). These receptors were collected from a male donor with ankylosing spondylitis or in good health (not recorded which).

Only one count was recorded for this clonotype. A single base separates this from a much larger clone, so it may be a read error. The CDR3 nucleotides are TGTGCCAGCATTTACAGCCTCTACGAGCAGTACTTC. Translating it yields CASIYSLYEQYF. V is TRBV12-3 or TRBV12-4 and J is TRBJ2-7; no clear D. V lost 7 bases, J lost 3 bases, and 10 bases lay in between. This CDR3 spans 12 amino acids.

The genes are TRBV20-1 and TRBJ2-3; 9 bases match TRBD2. CDR1 and CDR2 (germline): DFQATT, SNEGSKA (reference sequence). V trimming: 5 bases; J trimming: 3 bases; junction bases outside the gene matches: 6. The CDR3 runs 14 residues. The CDR3 DNA follows: TGCAGTGCTTACCCGGGACTAGCTACAGATACGCAGTATTTT. The encoded protein is CSAYPGLATDTQYF.

The chain carries TRBV12-3 or TRBV12-4 and TRBJ2-1, with D perhaps matching TRBD2 (6 bases). The CDR3 extends over 21 amino acids. V was shortened by 3 bases and J by 4 bases, with 31 bases between the two germline ends. CDR3 sequence: CASSFLGYFPEAGIKYNEQFF. Here the CDR3 DNA reads TGTGCCAGCAGTTTTTTGGGATATTTCCCCGAGGCGGGGATAAAATACAATGAGCAGTTCTTC.

The chain links TRBV5-5 to TRBJ1-2; a possible D gene is TRBD1 (6 bases). The CDR3 loop spans 13 amino acids. CDR1 and CDR2 (germline): SGHKS, YYEKEE (reference sequence). Trimming removed 0 bases at V and 7 bases at J, with 10 bases between. The CDR3 protein is CASSLEGVLGYTF. CDR3 DNA: TGTGCCAGCAGCTTGGAGGGGGTGCTTGGCTACACCTTC. Full variable domain (rest looked up from reference TRBV5-5 and TRBJ1-2): DAGVTQSPTHLIKTRGQQVTLRCSPISGHKSVSWYQQVLGQGPQFIFQYYEKEERGRGNFPDRFSARQFPNYSSELNVNALLLGDSALYLCASSLEGVLGYTFGSGTRLTVV.

V is TRBV30 and J is TRBJ1-4; D unresolved. V was clipped by 0 bases and J by 5 bases, with 16 bases between them. Germline V gene sequence: CDR1 GTSNPN, CDR2 SVGIG (reference sequence). This CDR3 has 16 amino acids. The CDR3 sequence: CAWSVPSNGRNEKLFF. CDR3 in DNA: TGTGCCTGGAGTGTACCCTCGAATGGCCGAAATGAAAAACTGTTTTTT.

V gene TRBV12-3 or TRBV12-4 combines with J gene TRBJ2-1; 7 bases align to TRBD1. V shed 7 bases and J 5 bases; nucleotides not matched to a gene: 8. CDR3 length: 14 residues. The CDR3 protein is CASTRTGTNNEQFF. As DNA, the CDR3 is TGTGCCAGCACAAGGACAGGCACGAACAATGAGCAGTTCTTC.

This clonotype was detected a few times. The chain's CDR3 is CSVELDRGSAFF. CDR3 nucleotides: TGCAGCGTTGAACTGGACAGGGGGTCAGCTTTCTTT. V is TRBV29-1 and J is TRBJ1-1; 10 bases map to TRBD1. J gave up 10 bases and V 2 bases, and 4 bases lay outside the gene matches. The V gene's germline CDR1 is SQVTM and CDR2 ANQGSEA. The CDR3 totals 12 residues.

The genes are TRBV15 and TRBJ2-7, with 8 bases matching TRBD1. The J segment lost 6 bases and the V segment lost 5 bases, leaving 12 bases of the junction unmatched. The length of the CDR3 is 15 residues. Per the germline V gene, CDR1 is LNHNV and CDR2 is YYDKDF (reference sequence). CDR3 DNA: TGTGCCACCAGCCTCCCAGGACAGGGAGGCGGCGAGCAGTACTTC. The encoded protein is CATSLPGQGGGEQYF.

This clonotype has only a few counts. The gene calls are TRBV7-9 and TRBJ2-7; TRBD2 aligns across 10 bases. The J segment lost 2 bases and the V segment lost 5 bases, leaving 9 bases of the junction unmatched. The CDR3 contains 16 residues. The germline V gene has CDR1 SEHNR and CDR2 FQNEAQ (reference sequence). The CDR3 spells CASSPDLAGDPYEQYF. CDR3 nucleotide sequence: TGTGCCAGCAGCCCGGATCTAGCGGGGGATCCCTACGAGCAGTACTTC.

V gene TRBV5-8 combines with J gene TRBJ2-3, with no clear D. This CDR3 comprises 15 residues. Per germline, CDR1 SGHTS and CDR2 YDEGEE. V was pared by 0 bases and J by 0 bases, with 8 bases between. The DNA for the CDR3 is TGTGCCAGCAGCTTGGCCCGGAAGAGCACAGATACGCAGTATTTT. The encoded protein is CASSLARKSTDTQYF.

This clonotype turned up a few times. The chain couples TRBV6-1 to TRBJ1-2; 8 nucleotides agree with TRBD1. The CDR3 consists of 16 residues. The germline gives CDR1 MNHNS, CDR2 SASEGT. V lost 5 bases to trimming and J lost 5 bases; unmatched junction nucleotides: 13. The CDR3 coding sequence is TGTGCCAGCAGTCAAACGACAGGGGCCTTCGTTTATGGCTACACCTTC. Its translation: CASSQTTGAFVYGYTF.